Each of the 22 T cell receptor beta chains below was sequenced from the same sample in a study of T cell repertoires in cytomegalovirus infection. No antigen has been assigned to these receptors. TCRdb used MiXCR to reprocess the reads, holding one entry per CDR3 protein. The sample lists 900,000 to 950,000 distinct CDR3 sequences, 30% to 40% occurring once. Sample: cultured CD8+ T cells from PBMCs, taken from culture after CMV antigen stimulation. Receptors were obtained from a human donor in good health (CMV status not recorded). Some clones in this sample may be carry-over from other donors' samples.

This clonotype was counted ten times or more. This chain joins TRBV7-8 and TRBJ2-2, with D possibly TRBD2 on 5 matching bases. The germline gives CDR1 SGHVS, CDR2 FQNEAQ. The CDR3 totals 17 residues. V lost 5 bases and J lost 6, with 22 bases in between. The CDR3 nucleotides are TGTGCCAGCAGCCCCGCCACCGCATTACTAGTTTCCGGGGAGCTGTTTTTT. It yields the protein CASSPATALLVSGELFF.

The rearrangement links TRBV24-1 to TRBJ2-1, with D possibly being TRBD2 (7 bases). This CDR3 is built from 16 residues. V was cut by 4 bases and J by 6 bases, with 18 bases left in between. The germline V gene encodes CDR1 KGHDR and CDR2 SFDVKD. CDR3 nucleotide sequence: TGTGCCACCAGTGACCTGAGGGGGGGCAACTTCAATGAGCAGTTCTTC. It is translated as CATSDLRGGNFNEQFF.

This clonotype was picked up a small number of times. This chain connects TRBV29-1 to TRBJ1-2; perhaps TRBD1 as D (5 bases). Germline V gene data show CDR1 as SQVTM and CDR2 as ANQGSEA. Deletions cut 0 bases from V and 2 bases from J, with 10 bases between. This CDR3 spans 14 amino acids. CDR3 DNA: TGCAGCGTTGAAGACCGGACACCGAACTATGGCTACACCTTC. Its protein is CSVEDRTPNYGYTF.

The chain uses TRBV27 and TRBJ1-5, with TRBD1 matching over 7 bases. The CDR3 contains 12 residues. Trimming cost V 3 bases and J 9 bases; bases outside gene matches: 2. CDR1 is MNHEY and CDR2 is SMNVEV in the germline V gene (reference sequence). The CDR3 loop reads CASSLRTGPQHF. DNA for the CDR3: TGTGCCAGCAGTTTGCGGACAGGGCCCCAGCATTTT.

The CDR3 spells CASSPSGGQSEQFF. As DNA, the CDR3 is TGTGCCAGCAGCCCTAGCGGGGGGCAGAGTGAGCAGTTCTTC. The rearrangement joins TRBV11-2 to TRBJ2-1; 11 bases align to TRBD2. From germline, CDR1 is SGHAT and CDR2 FQNNGV. This CDR3 region has 14 residues. The V gene end was trimmed by 5 bases and the J gene end by 9 bases; junction bases not matched to a gene: 6.

The chain combines TRBV6-1 with TRBJ2-7; no clear D gene. The CDR3 consists of 14 residues. Germline V gene lookup returns CDR1 MNHNS and CDR2 SASEGT. The ends were cut back, 4 bases at V and 0 bases at J, with 10 bases in the middle. The CDR3 DNA sequence: TGTGCCAGCAGTGGTCGCAGGTCCTCCTACGAGCAGTACTTC. It codes for CASSGRRSSYEQYF.

J is TRBJ2-1 and V is TRBV4-1; D perhaps matches TRBD1 (6 bases). V lost 1 base and J lost 10, with 11 bases in between. Germline V CDR1 and CDR2: MGHRA, YSYEKL. The CDR3 consists of 13 residues. This CDR3 reads CASSQVGTPEQFF. CDR3 sequence (DNA): TGCGCCAGCAGCCAAGTTGGGACACCAGAGCAGTTCTTC.

A note on this clonotype: This may be a read error: a much more frequent sequence differs by one nucleotide. The J gene is TRBJ1-2, the V gene TRBV7-3; D might be TRBD1 (6 bases). Germline-derived CDR1 and CDR2 are SGHTA and FQGTGA. Trimming removed 2 bases at V and 6 bases at J, with 19 bases between. CDR3 length equals 16 residues. In nucleotides, the CDR3 is TGTGCCAGCAGCTTAGCCCCAACAGGGAGCTTCGATGGCTACACCTTC. Translation gives CASSLAPTGSFDGYTF.

This clonotype was counted ten times or more. The J gene is TRBJ2-6, the V gene TRBV7-6; 9 bases match TRBD1. Per germline, CDR1 SGHVS and CDR2 FNYEAQ. V trimming: 2 bases; J trimming: 0 bases; junction bases outside the gene matches: 17. The CDR3 length is 22 residues. For the CDR3, the DNA is TGTGCCAGCAGCTTAAACATCTGGACAGGGGCCCTAGTAGGCTCTGGGGCCAACGTCCTGACTTTC. It is translated as CASSLNIWTGALVGSGANVLTF.

The rearrangement links TRBV20-1 to TRBJ1-6, with 7 bases identical to TRBD1. The trim removed 5 bases at V and 8 bases at J, leaving 6 bases unmatched. Germline CDR1 is DFQATT and CDR2 is SNEGSKA (reference sequence). The CDR3 runs 13 residues. The CDR3 loop is CSAPDRDDSPLHF. CDR3 nucleotide sequence: TGCAGTGCTCCCGACAGGGATGATTCACCCCTCCACTTT.

This chain uses TRBV7-6 with TRBJ1-1; 11 bases agree with TRBD1. Germline CDR1 is SGHVS and CDR2 is FNYEAQ. V shed 6 bases, J shed 10 bases, and the junction held 7 bases outside the gene matches. The length of the CDR3 is 13 residues. The DNA for the CDR3 is TGTGCCAGCAGACCAGGACAGGGGGCTTCAGCTTTCTTT. It encodes CASRPGQGASAFF. The whole variable domain, filled in from reference TRBV7-6 and TRBJ1-1, reads GAGVSQSPRYKVTKRGQDVALRCDPISGHVSLYWYRQALGQGPEFLTYFNYEAQQDKSGLPNDRFSAERPEGSISTLTIQRTEQRDSAMYRCASRPGQGASAFFGQGTRLTVV.

In this sample, this clonotype turned up a few times. The genes are TRBV6-1 and TRBJ2-5, with D perhaps matching TRBD2 (5 bases). Trimming left V 2 bases short and J 2 bases short, with 24 bases between. CDR1 and CDR2 from the germline V gene are MNHNS and SASEGT. The CDR3 length is 19 residues. The CDR3 bases are TGTGCCAGCAGTGAATATCTAGAGTCTGGTCTCGGGGTGCAAGAGACCCAGTACTTC. Its translation: CASSEYLESGLGVQETQYF.

On this clonotype itself: This could be a read error, since a much larger clone is one nucleotide away. J is TRBJ1-1 and V is TRBV7-9; a weak D match, TRBD1 (6 bases). The germline CDR1 and CDR2 sequences are SEHNR and FQNEAQ (reference sequence). CDR3 length: 13 amino acids. The DNA for the CDR3 is TGTACCAGCAGCCTCTCCAGGGGCGCTGAAGCTTTCTTT. Translating gives CTSSLSRGAEAFF.

As for this clonotype: A much larger clone differs from this one at a single base, so this may be a read error. The gene calls are TRBV6-6 and TRBJ2-5, with TRBD2 matching over 10 bases. This CDR3 is built from 19 residues. Germline-derived CDR1 and CDR2 are MNHNY and SVGAGI (reference sequence). CDR3 sequence reads: CAGSYSGTGTSERGETQYF. As DNA, the CDR3 is TGTGCCGGCAGTTACTCTGGTACCGGGACTAGCGAGCGGGGGGAGACCCAGTACTTC.

The sample holds a few counts of this clonotype. The chain recombines TRBV6-5 with TRBJ2-2; D gene unclear. The CDR3 extends over 15 amino acids. Germline CDR1 MNHEY, CDR2 SVGAGI. With 0 bases removed from V and 4 bases from J, the gap between germline ends came to 9 bases. The CDR3 reads CASSYSNPPTGELFF. CDR3 in DNA: TGTGCCAGCAGTTACTCCAACCCTCCCACCGGGGAGCTGTTTTTT.

This clonotype was detected many times. The J gene is TRBJ2-4, the V gene TRBV12-3 or TRBV12-4; maybe TRBD2 (5 bases). Trimming stripped 5 bases from V and 6 bases from J, with 20 bases between. The CDR3 totals 16 residues. The CDR3 DNA reads as TGTGCCAGCAGTCCTTCAAGGTTAGCTCGGGGAAACATTCAGTACTTC. Translated, it gives CASSPSRLARGNIQYF.

This clonotype has just a few counts. For the CDR3, the DNA is TGTGCCAGCAGCCGTGGACTAGCGGGAAGCTACGAGCAGTACTTC. This translates into CASSRGLAGSYEQYF. The chain carries TRBV6-6 and TRBJ2-7; 12 nucleotides align to TRBD2. The junction had 6 bases not matched to a gene; V was cut back by 6 bases and J by 3 bases. Germline V gene lookup returns CDR1 MNHNY and CDR2 SVGAGI (reference sequence). CDR3 length: 15 residues.

V and J are TRBV11-2 and TRBJ2-1, with D perhaps TRBD1 (5 bases). Germline lookup yields CDR1 SGHAT and CDR2 FQNNGV. The CDR3 length is 13 residues. V was shortened by 5 bases and J by 12 bases, with 17 bases between the two germline ends. CDR3 residues: CASSPDPTQGQFF. The CDR3 DNA reads TGTGCCAGCAGCCCGGACCCTACGCAGGGGCAGTTCTTC.

By share, this clonotype counts as medium-sized. The chain couples TRBV7-8 to TRBJ1-1; TRBD1 is a possible D gene (5 bases). V was shortened by 2 bases and J by 4 bases, with 11 bases between the two germline ends. The CDR3 is made up of 14 amino acids. Per the germline V gene, CDR1 is SGHVS and CDR2 is FQNEAQ. CDR3 bases: TGTGCCAGCAGCTTATTGGGGGGGAGCACTGAAGCTTTCTTT. The encoded protein is CASSLLGGSTEAFF.

The rearrangement joins TRBV6-6 to TRBJ1-1, with 9 bases lining up with TRBD1. The junction had 15 bases not matched to a gene; V was cut back by 4 bases and J by 6 bases. Looked up from germline, CDR1 is MNHNY and CDR2 is SVGAGI (reference sequence). CDR3 length equals 17 residues. CDR3 region: CASSSTGGVLPGAEAFF. CDR3 nucleotides: TGTGCCAGCAGTTCTACAGGGGGCGTACTGCCGGGCGCTGAAGCTTTCTTT.

This rearrangement joins TRBV6-8 to TRBJ2-3; the D gene is possibly TRBD2 (7 bases). Per the germline V gene, CDR1 is MNHGY and CDR2 is SAAAGT. V was pared by 7 bases and J by 2 bases, with 13 bases between. The CDR3 sequence is 14 residues long. This CDR3 is CASTQGGATDTQYF. CDR3 sequence (DNA): TGTGCCAGCACCCAAGGGGGGGCCACAGATACGCAGTATTTT.

A remark on this clonotype: The junction departs from germline at one end; a sequencing error may be responsible. The chain uses TRBV12-3 or TRBV12-4 and TRBJ1-5; weak D call: TRBD1 (5 bases). CDR3 length: 14 amino acids. The CDR3 region is CANSGTDHNQPQHF. The CDR3 nucleotides read TGTGCCAACAGTGGGACGGATCACAATCAGCCCCAGCATTTT.